These 25 T cell receptor beta chains share one sample of origin, sequenced in a study of radiation and T cells in renal cell carcinoma (TCRdb year 2020). To prepare the library, the immunoSEQ multiplex PCR assay was applied. Entries here come from immuneACCESS through TCRdb and include only in-frame sequences with V and J called. Some clones fail to appear in such tables; in the studies checked, an unresolved V gene covers under half of the shortfall, and the cause of the remainder is unknown. Present in this sample are 80,000 or so clones, 80% to 90% of which were seen just once. The ten largest clonotypes hold over 5.5% of the sample. What the time point label conveys for this sample: blood 4 weeks post-SBRT, at nephrectomy. Sample treatment or condition, as interpreted from the label and publication: 15 Gy SBRT to primary tumor, nephrectomy 4 weeks later. The sample was blood, taken from a patient whose treatment included radiotherapy and nephrectomy. These receptors originate from a woman between 65 and 79 years old with renal cell carcinoma.

The genes are TRBV7-2 and TRBJ1-6, with D maybe TRBD1 (6 bases). The CDR3 has 15 residues. Trimming cost V 1 base and J 14 bases, with 18 bases left between them. Germline-derived CDR1 and CDR2 are SGHTA and FQGNSA. CDR3 loop: CASSLGLGGRFSLHF. The CDR3 DNA reads TGTGCCAGCAGCTTAGGCCTGGGGGGGCGATTCTCCCTCCACTTT.

The count of this clone is one. The chain uses TRBV10-3 and TRBJ2-7; TRBD1 might be the D (6 bases). This CDR3 has 14 amino acids. Trimming left V 4 bases short and J 1 base short, with 11 bases between. Germline V gene sequence: CDR1 ENHRY, CDR2 SYGVKD. CDR3 coding DNA: TGTGCCATCAGTGGGACAGCGCTATCCTACGAGCAGTACTTC. It translates to CAISGTALSYEQYF.

Comments on this clone: The sample contains more than one DNA sequence encoding this CDR3. This chain connects TRBV5-1 to TRBJ1-2; weak D call: TRBD1 (6 bases). The germline CDR1 and CDR2 sequences are SGHRS and YFSETQ. The germline V and J ends were trimmed by 0 bases and 3 bases, with 6 bases remaining between them. CDR3 length: 13 amino acids. In DNA, the CDR3 is TGCGCCAGCAGCTTGGCAGGGGACTATGGCTACACCTTC. This sequence encodes CASSLAGDYGYTF.

The V call is TRBV5-6, the J call TRBJ2-7; D is unresolved. V shed 1 base and J shed 2 bases, with 19 bases lying between them. This CDR3 spans 17 amino acids. The V gene's germline CDR1 is SGHDT and CDR2 YYEEEE. CDR3 nucleotides: TGTGCCAGCAGCTTGAGAGCTAGTGGCGGTCAACCCTACGAGCAGTACTTC. Residues: CASSLRASGGQPYEQYF. The whole variable domain, filled in from reference TRBV5-6 and TRBJ2-7, reads DAGVTQSPTHLIKTRGQQVTLRCSPKSGHDTVSWYQQALGQGPQFIFQYYEEEERQRGNFPDRFSGHQFPNYSSELNVNALLLGDSALYLCASSLRASGGQPYEQYFGPGTRLTVT.

The chain recombines TRBV30 with TRBJ1-5, with D possibly TRBD1 on 5 matching bases. This CDR3 has 14 amino acids. V lost 3 bases, J lost 9 bases, and 18 bases lay in between. From germline, CDR1 is GTSNPN and CDR2 SVGIG (reference sequence). CDR3 protein: CAWSPMPGVGPQHF. In DNA, the CDR3 is TGTGCCTGGAGCCCAATGCCGGGGGTGGGGCCCCAGCATTTT.

The chain joins TRBV9 to TRBJ1-4; 8 bases agree with TRBD1. The CDR3 extends over 14 amino acids. Germline V CDR1 and CDR2: SGDLS, YYNGEE. Losses at the gene ends were 0 bases for V and 8 bases for J; bases not matched to a gene: 3. CDR3 coding DNA: TGTGCCAGCAGCGTAGGGACAGGGAACGAAAAACTGTTTTTT. Protein: CASSVGTGNEKLFF.

The V call is TRBV6-1, the J call TRBJ2-5, with 10 bases fitting TRBD2. CDR1 is MNHNS and CDR2 is SASEGT in the germline V gene. The CDR3 sequence is 17 residues long. V lost 3 bases to trimming and J lost 7 bases; unmatched junction nucleotides: 14. CDR3 in amino acids: CASSDFRPSGGRGTQYF. DNA for the CDR3: TGTGCCAGCAGTGATTTTCGGCCTAGCGGGGGCCGGGGGACCCAGTACTTC.

The chain links TRBV7-9 to TRBJ2-2; D possibly corresponds to TRBD1 (6 bases). This CDR3 comprises 14 residues. V gave up 5 bases and J gave up 4 bases, with 11 bases separating them. Germline-derived CDR1 and CDR2 are SEHNR and FQNEAQ (reference sequence). The CDR3 is CASSRGQSTGELFF. The CDR3 nucleotides read TGTGCCAGCAGCCGCGGACAGTCCACCGGGGAGCTGTTTTTT.

The chain is built from TRBV4-1 and TRBJ2-7, with D perhaps assigned TRBD1 or TRBD2 (5 bases each). This CDR3 has 15 amino acids. V lost 2 bases and J lost 2, with 13 bases in between. The germline gives CDR1 MGHRA, CDR2 YSYEKL. The CDR3 DNA reads as TGCGCCAGCAGCCAACCCGGGACCGCCACCTACGAGCAGTACTTC. Translated: CASSQPGTATYEQYF.

The chain joins TRBV27 to TRBJ2-3, with TRBD2 identical over 7 bases. Germline V gene lookup returns CDR1 MNHEY and CDR2 SMNVEV (reference sequence). The CDR3 sequence is 14 residues long. Trimming cost V 7 bases and J 2 bases; bases outside gene matches: 6. CDR3 coding DNA: TGTGCCAGCAATCAGCGGGGATTCACAGATACGCAGTATTTT. It codes for CASNQRGFTDTQYF.

This sequence joins TRBV2 and TRBJ1-1; D unclear. V was pared by 4 bases and J by 1 base, with 7 bases between. Germline CDR1 and CDR2: SNHLY and FYNNEI. This CDR3 is built from 13 residues. CDR3 nucleotides: TGTGCCAGCAGTGTTCAGAAGAACACTGAAGCTTTCTTT. Translation: CASSVQKNTEAFF.

The J gene is TRBJ1-2, the V gene TRBV15; TRBD1 aligns across 7 bases. V lost 3 bases to trimming and J lost 8 bases; unmatched junction nucleotides: 6. CDR1 and CDR2 from the germline V gene are LNHNV and YYDKDF (reference sequence). This CDR3 spans 13 amino acids. The CDR3 loop reads CATSSKDRRGYTF. CDR3 nucleotides: TGTGCCACCAGCAGTAAGGACAGGCGGGGCTACACCTTC.

The chain joins TRBV5-1 to TRBJ2-5, with a weak D call TRBD2 (5 bases). This CDR3 has 14 residues. Germline loops: CDR1 SGHRS, CDR2 YFSETQ. Trimming left V 0 bases short and J 5 bases short, with 11 bases between. In DNA form, the CDR3 reads TGCGCCAGCAGCTTGGAAGCCGGCGGGGAGACCCAGTACTTC. Its translation: CASSLEAGGETQYF.

The CDR3 spells CATTGVGYGYTF. The DNA of the CDR3 is TGTGCCACCACAGGGGTCGGCTATGGCTACACCTTC. The chain links TRBV19 to TRBJ1-2; TRBD1 aligns across 7 bases. Germline CDR1 and CDR2: LNHDA and SQIVND (reference sequence). With 10 bases clipped from V and 4 bases from J, the junction kept 6 bases outside the gene matches. The CDR3 totals 12 residues.

The rearrangement uses TRBV28 and TRBJ1-2; possibly TRBD1 for D (6 bases). In germline, CDR1 is MDHEN, CDR2 SYDVKM. V was shortened by 5 bases and J by 0 bases, with 13 bases between the two germline ends. CDR3 size: 15 residues. In DNA, the CDR3 is TGTGCCAGCAGTCCCGGGACACCAGCTAACTATGGCTACACCTTC. It codes for CASSPGTPANYGYTF.

The CDR3 coding sequence is TGTGCCAGCAGTCGGTCCAGGGGTAATTCACCCCTCCACTTT. Protein: CASSRSRGNSPLHF. This sequence joins TRBV27 and TRBJ1-6; tentatively, D is TRBD1 (6 bases). Trimming pared 5 bases from V and 6 bases from J, leaving 11 bases between. CDR1 is MNHEY and CDR2 is SMNVEV in the germline V gene (reference sequence). The CDR3 length is 14 residues.

CDR3 nucleotide sequence: TGTGCCAGCAGTGACCGGGACAAGGGTTACAATCAGCCCCAGCATTTT. Protein: CASSDRDKGYNQPQHF. The chain links TRBV6-1 to TRBJ1-5; D is perhaps TRBD1 (6 bases). This CDR3 comprises 16 residues. In germline, CDR1 is MNHNS, CDR2 SASEGT. Trimming took off 3 bases at V and 3 bases at J, with 15 bases between the two ends.

This chain uses TRBV11-1 with TRBJ2-2; 13 bases match TRBD2. CDR3 length: 17 residues. From germline, CDR1 is SGHAT and CDR2 FQDESV (reference sequence). The junction had 4 bases not matched to a gene; V was cut back by 4 bases and J by 2 bases. The chain's CDR3 is CASSWTSGGINTGELFF. For the CDR3, the DNA is TGTGCCAGCAGCTGGACTAGCGGGGGAATAAACACCGGGGAGCTGTTTTTT.

This chain connects TRBV5-1 to TRBJ1-1; D gene uncertain. V lost 0 bases to trimming and J lost 4 bases, with 16 bases between them. In germline, CDR1 is SGHRS, CDR2 YFSETQ. The CDR3 loop spans 16 amino acids. CDR3 sequence reads: CASSLEGGPRATEAFF. DNA of the CDR3: TGCGCCAGCAGCTTGGAGGGAGGGCCTCGGGCCACTGAAGCTTTCTTT.

This chain links TRBV13 with TRBJ2-5; D possibly corresponds to TRBD2 (7 bases). The CDR3 has 16 residues. Deletions cut 3 bases from V and 4 bases from J, with 18 bases between. The germline V gene encodes CDR1 PRHDT and CDR2 FYEKMQ (reference sequence). This chain's CDR3 is CASSFLTSGGRETQYF. CDR3 in DNA: TGTGCCAGCAGCTTCTTGACCTCCGGGGGGCGAGAGACCCAGTACTTC. Variable domain in full (rest from reference TRBV13 and TRBJ2-5): AAGVIQSPRHLIKEKRETATLKCYPIPRHDTVYWYQQGPGQDPQFLISFYEKMQSDKGSIPDRFSAQQFSDYHSELNMSSLELGDSALYFCASSFLTSGGRETQYFGPGTRLLVL.

The J gene is TRBJ1-1, the V gene TRBV11-3, with D maybe TRBD1 (6 bases). Germline CDR1 reads SGHNT; CDR2 reads YENEEA. Trimming pared 2 bases from V and 8 bases from J, leaving 6 bases between. The CDR3 spans 11 residues. Here the CDR3 reads CASSLTGEAFF. CDR3 DNA: TGTGCCAGCAGCTTAACAGGGGAAGCTTTCTTT.

This clone appeared a single time. This chain links TRBV5-1 with TRBJ2-2, with D unresolved. In germline, CDR1 is SGHRS, CDR2 YFSETQ. There are 15 residues in the CDR3. V was shortened by 0 bases and J by 4 bases, with 10 bases between the two germline ends. The CDR3 here is CASSLDLVSTGELFF. DNA for the CDR3: TGCGCCAGCAGCTTGGACCTCGTTTCCACCGGGGAGCTGTTTTTT.

The genes are TRBV4-3 and TRBJ1-2; 7 bases align to TRBD1. The germline V gene has CDR1 LGHNA and CDR2 YSLEER. Trimming took 3 bases from V and 4 from J; bases not matched to a gene: 11. This CDR3 has 16 residues. The CDR3 region has the DNA TGCGCCAGCAGCCATGTCAAAGGGGGCGCACCCTATGGCTACACCTTC. Translating gives CASSHVKGGAPYGYTF.

The rearrangement joins TRBV19 to TRBJ2-1; 8 bases match TRBD1. Losses at the gene ends were 3 bases for V and 12 bases for J; bases not matched to a gene: 1. There are 11 residues in the CDR3. Germline V lookup: CDR1 LNHDA, CDR2 SQIVND (reference sequence). The CDR3 region has the DNA TGTGCCAGTAGTATCGGACAGGGGCAGTTCTTC. This encodes CASSIGQGQFF. The whole variable domain, remainder taken from reference TRBV19 and TRBJ2-1, is DGGITQSPKYLFRKEGQNVTLSCEQNLNHDAMYWYRQDPGQGLRLIYYSQIVNDFQKGDIAEGYSVSREKKESFPLTVTSAQKNPTAFYLCASSIGQGQFFGPGTRLTVL.

The chain joins TRBV29-1 to TRBJ1-2; D is uncertain. This CDR3 contains 11 residues. The ends were cut back, 4 bases at V and 8 bases at J, with 11 bases in the middle. CDR1 is SQVTM, CDR2 ANQGSEA, per germline. CDR3 loop: CSVGSRGGYTF. DNA for the CDR3: TGCAGCGTTGGATCCCGGGGAGGCTACACCTTC.